The 5 T cell receptor delta chains below were found in one sample sequenced in a study of gamma-delta chains in newborns, infants, children. TCRdb re-called the reads via CATT. The sample has over 3,000 delta-chain clones; roughly 1.3% are singletons. The specimen sequenced was blood. These receptors originate from a child who was a newborn, infant or young child, either healthy, febrile or measles-vaccinated (not recorded which).

Details on this clone: The protein that TCRdb holds for this DNA derives from a much larger clone and differs from the translated DNA at residue 9, which likely indicates a read error; the protein shown here is translated from the DNA. This chain joins TRDV2 and TRDJ1; 10 positions agree with TRDD3. Germline-derived CDR1 and CDR2 are GEAIGNYY and EKD. There are 16 residues in the CDR3. The junction had 5 bases not matched to a gene; V was cut back by 2 bases and J by 0 bases. CDR3 amino acids: CACDILGDANTDKLIF. The DNA of the CDR3 is TGTGCCTGTGACATACTGGGGGATGCAAACACCGATAAACTCATCTTT.

Worth noting for this clone: The protein in TCRdb stems from a much larger clone and differs at residue 12 from this DNA's translation, likely a read error; here the protein is translated from the DNA. This sequence joins TRDV2 and TRDJ3, with 11 bases matching TRDD3. The CDR3 has 18 residues. In germline, CDR1 is GEAIGNYY, CDR2 EKD. For the CDR3, the DNA is TGTGCCTGTGACGTACTGGGGGATAGCTCCTGGGGCACCCGACAGATGTTTTTC. Its translation is CACDVLGDSSWGTRQMFF.

Regarding this clone: A far more abundant clone sits one base away, making this likely a read error. The chain combines TRDV2 with TRDJ1; 9 positions agree with TRDD3. This CDR3 has 15 amino acids. Per germline, CDR1 GEAIGNYY and CDR2 EKD. The CDR3, as DNA: TGTGCCTGTGACACCGTACTGGGGGACACCGATAGACTCATCTTT. Protein: CACDTVLGDTDRLIF.

This clone was seen more than once but under ten times. The protein given by TCRdb reflects a much larger clone and differs at residue 3 from this DNA's translation, likely from a read error; the protein shown is the DNA's translation. The rearrangement joins TRDV2 to TRDJ2; TRDD3 matches at 9 bases. The germline V gene encodes CDR1 GEAIGNYY and CDR2 EKD. This CDR3 region has 16 residues. CDR3 coding DNA: TGTGCCCGTGACGTACTGGGGGAAGCTTTGACAGCACAACTCTTCTTT. As protein: CARDVLGEALTAQLFF.

Regarding this clone: This likely stems from a read error, as it lies one base from a far larger clone. Here the CDR3 reads CACDLLGDTEAQPFF. The CDR3 DNA reads as TGTGCCTGTGACCTACTGGGGGATACTGAAGCACAACCCTTCTTT. The chain employs TRDV2 and TRDJ2, with 12 bases matching TRDD3. From germline, CDR1 is GEAIGNYY and CDR2 EKD. The CDR3 is made up of 15 amino acids.